One and the same sample provided the 31 T cell receptor beta chains below, sequenced in a study of T cells in Graves' hyperthyroidism and ophthalmopathy. From RNA transcripts, TCR beta CDR3 regions were amplified. First-round RT-PCR targeting the TCR CDR3 was performed with the HTBI primer set. From the multiplex PCR reads, TCRdb called clonotypes with MiXCR, one entry per CDR3 protein. The sample yields around 350,000 distinct CDR3 sequences, about a fifth seen once. The sample consisted of blood. The receptors originated from a woman in her late teens or twenties with Graves' hyperthyroidism.

This clonotype was seen many times. CDR3 in DNA: TGTGCCAGCAGTGAATCACCCTATGGCTACACCTTC. Residues: CASSESPYGYTF. The V gene is TRBV2, the J gene TRBJ1-2; D gene ambiguous. The germline V gene has CDR1 SNHLY and CDR2 FYNNEI. CDR3 length: 12 residues. With 2 bases removed from V and 4 bases from J, the gap between germline ends came to 5 bases.

For this clonotype: One end of the junction varies from germline; a read error may be responsible. The rearrangement joins TRBV4-1 to TRBJ2-7; D is perhaps TRBD1 (6 bases). CDR1 is MGHRA, CDR2 YSYEKL, per germline. The CDR3 consists of 18 residues. CDR3 in amino acids: CASSLGTPSAPRGYEQHF. The CDR3 DNA reads TGCGCCAGCAGCCTTGGAACGCCCTCAGCCCCCAGGGGCTACGAGCAGCACTTC.

This clonotype occurred many times. V usage is TRBV20-1 and J usage is TRBJ2-5; 12 bases are a match to TRBD2. Looked up from germline, CDR1 is DFQATT and CDR2 is SNEGSKA (reference sequence). The length of the CDR3 is 14 residues. The V and J ends lost 4 bases and 5 bases, in that order; junction bases with no gene match: 5. The CDR3 spells CSATGLAGYETQYF. The CDR3 DNA sequence: TGCAGTGCTACCGGACTAGCGGGATATGAGACCCAGTACTTC.

This clonotype came up many times. The V and J genes are TRBV20-1 and TRBJ2-7; D is undetermined. The CDR3 has 13 residues. V gave up 7 bases and J gave up 3 bases, with 16 bases separating them. Germline V gives CDR1 DFQATT, CDR2 SNEGSKA (reference sequence). CDR3 DNA sequence: TGCAGTGTGGGAAAACTCGGTAGCTACGAGCAGTACTTC. Protein product: CSVGKLGSYEQYF.

This clonotype was seen ten or more times. This chain connects TRBV7-2 to TRBJ1-5; tentative D call: TRBD1 (6 bases). Trimming cost V 5 bases and J 6 bases, with 11 bases left between them. Per germline, CDR1 SGHTA and CDR2 FQGNSA. The length of the CDR3 is 13 residues. This chain's CDR3 is CASSVRGGQPQHF. The CDR3 DNA sequence: TGTGCCAGCAGCGTAAGGGGGGGTCAGCCCCAGCATTTT.

This clonotype was detected only a few times. This sequence joins TRBV20-1 and TRBJ1-2; D is unresolved. V lost 5 bases, J lost 3 bases, and 16 bases lay in between. Germline V gives CDR1 DFQATT, CDR2 SNEGSKA (reference sequence). This CDR3 spans 14 amino acids. DNA for the CDR3: TGCAGTGCTCCCGATGTGGCGGGAGACTATGGCTACACCTTC. Its translation: CSAPDVAGDYGYTF.

This chain uses TRBV12-3 or TRBV12-4 with TRBJ2-2, with D possibly being TRBD1 (6 bases). V lost 7 bases, J lost 4 bases, and 16 bases lay in between. The CDR3 loop spans 15 amino acids. In nucleotides, the CDR3 is TGTGCCAGCACCCTCGGGACAATCGGCACCGGGGAGCTGTTTTTT. This codes for CASTLGTIGTGELFF.

The rearrangement links TRBV29-1 to TRBJ1-1, with TRBD1 matching over 7 bases. CDR1 and CDR2 from the germline V gene are SQVTM and ANQGSEA. The CDR3 sequence is 14 residues long. Trimming cost V 2 bases and J 3 bases; bases outside gene matches: 6. Written as DNA, the CDR3 is TGCAGCGTTGAACCCGTCAGGGGGGACACTGAAGCTTTCTTT. It specifies CSVEPVRGDTEAFF.

Details on this clonotype: A much larger clone is a single base away; this may be a read error. This chain links TRBV3-1 with TRBJ1-5; TRBD1 aligns across 12 bases. Germline-derived CDR1 and CDR2 are LGHDT and YNNKEL (reference sequence). The CDR3 extends over 17 amino acids. The CDR3 DNA sequence: TGTGCCAGCAGCCAAACCGGAGGGACAGGGGGCAATCAGTCCCAGCATTTT. This sequence encodes CASSQTGGTGGNQSQHF.

In its sample, this clonotype was seen many times. The chain is built from TRBV6-1 and TRBJ2-2; weak D call: TRBD2 (5 bases). Looked up from germline, CDR1 is MNHNS and CDR2 is SASEGT. V was clipped by 8 bases and J by 5 bases, with 12 bases between them. This CDR3 is built from 13 residues. CDR3 DNA: TGTGCCAGCCGGAGTGAGGGAACCGGGGAGCTGTTTTTT. Translated: CASRSEGTGELFF.

This clonotype was detected a few times. V is TRBV25-1 and J is TRBJ2-2; no definite D call. Germline CDR1 is MGHDK and CDR2 is SYGVNS. The length of the CDR3 is 13 residues. Trimming took 5 bases from V and 8 from J, leaving 12 bases between them. The CDR3, as DNA: TGTGCCAGCAGTTTTGGTATTACTGGGGAGCTGTTTTTT. Translated: CASSFGITGELFF.

J is TRBJ1-1 and V is TRBV14, with D maybe TRBD1 (5 bases). CDR1 SGHDN and CDR2 FVKESK come from the germline V gene. The CDR3 totals 15 residues. V was cut by 0 bases and J by 11 bases, with 19 bases left in between. The chain's CDR3 is CASSQDSGDGLPAFF. The CDR3 DNA sequence: TGTGCCAGCAGCCAAGATTCTGGGGACGGCCTCCCGGCTTTCTTT.

This clonotype appeared many times. The V and J genes are TRBV24-1 and TRBJ1-1; D is unclear. V lost 12 bases and J lost 7, with 14 bases in between. Germline V CDR1 and CDR2: KGHDR, SFDVKD. The CDR3 length is 11 residues. CDR3 in amino acids: CAPPKEGEAFF. In DNA, the CDR3 is TGTGCCCCTCCGAAGGAGGGTGAAGCTTTCTTT.

The chain has TRBV12-3 or TRBV12-4 and TRBJ2-5; tentative D call: TRBD2 (7 bases). V lost 5 bases and J 5 bases, leaving 21 bases between the germline ends. The CDR3 runs 16 residues. CDR3 coding DNA: TGTGCCAGCAGTCCTGGAGGGGCGGGGGCCGGGGAGACCCAGTACTTC. Protein sequence: CASSPGGAGAGETQYF.

In this sample, this clonotype turned up many times. V is TRBV2 and J is TRBJ2-2; no firm D call. This CDR3 is 15 amino acids long. Germline CDR1 and CDR2: SNHLY and FYNNEI. With 3 bases removed from V and 8 bases from J, the gap between germline ends came to 16 bases. The CDR3 DNA sequence: TGTGCCAGCAGTGAGGATCGGCCGCAAACGGGGGAGCTGTTTTTT. Its protein is CASSEDRPQTGELFF. Together with reference TRBV2 and TRBJ2-2, the CDR3 gives the full variable domain: EPEVTQTPSHQVTQMGQEVILRCVPISNHLYFYWYRQILGQKVEFLVSFYNNEISEKSEIFDDQFSVERPDGSNFTLKIRSTKLEDSAMYFCASSEDRPQTGELFFGEGSRLTVL.

This chain links TRBV2 with TRBJ2-5; no clear D. Trimming took 0 bases from V and 4 from J, leaving 9 bases between them. The germline CDR1 and CDR2 sequences are SNHLY and FYNNEI. This CDR3 comprises 14 residues. CDR3 sequence (DNA): TGTGCCAGCAGTGAAGCGGTGGGCTCAGAGACCCAGTACTTC. This gives the protein CASSEAVGSETQYF.

This clonotype was seen repeatedly, ten times or more. The chain recombines TRBV5-1 with TRBJ1-1; TRBD1 matches 9 bases. The germline V gene encodes CDR1 SGHRS and CDR2 YFSETQ. J gave up 4 bases and V 0 bases, and 13 bases lay outside the gene matches. The CDR3 loop spans 18 amino acids. The CDR3 loop is CASSLEWWDRARATEAFF. The DNA of the CDR3 is TGCGCCAGCAGCTTGGAGTGGTGGGACAGGGCCCGCGCCACTGAAGCTTTCTTT.

This clonotype was seen only a few times. The rearrangement links TRBV14 to TRBJ1-2; no reliable D call. Deletions cut 4 bases from V and 6 bases from J, with 15 bases between. Germline V CDR1 and CDR2: SGHDN, FVKESK. The CDR3 sequence is 14 residues long. The CDR3 is CASSLTWRRDGYTF. CDR3 nucleotide sequence: TGTGCCAGCAGCCTGACGTGGAGACGAGATGGCTACACCTTC.

In this sample, this clonotype turned up many times. The chain links TRBV6-5 to TRBJ1-5; D might be TRBD1 (5 bases). V dropped 6 bases and J dropped 4 bases, with 19 bases sitting between them. In germline, CDR1 is MNHEY, CDR2 SVGAGI. The CDR3 totals 16 residues. This CDR3 is CASSHGKGRVNQPQHF. Here the CDR3 DNA reads TGTGCCAGCAGCCACGGGAAGGGACGGGTAAATCAGCCCCAGCATTTT.

This clonotype showed up many times. CDR3 amino acids: CASSLGHEGETQYF. The CDR3 DNA follows: TGCGCCAGCAGCTTGGGGCACGAGGGAGAGACCCAGTACTTC. The V call is TRBV5-1, the J call TRBJ2-5, with D possibly TRBD2 on 5 matching bases. V lost 0 bases and J 4 bases, leaving 10 bases between the germline ends. Germline V gives CDR1 SGHRS, CDR2 YFSETQ. The CDR3 totals 14 residues.

At least ten counts were recorded for this clonotype. This rearrangement joins TRBV20-1 to TRBJ1-2; D gene uncertain. Germline CDR1 DFQATT, CDR2 SNEGSKA (reference sequence). The CDR3 extends over 12 amino acids. The V end lost 3 bases, the J end lost 8 bases, and 13 bases lay between the germline ends. Here the CDR3 reads CSASAQPWGYTF. In DNA form, the CDR3 reads TGCAGTGCTAGTGCACAGCCCTGGGGCTACACCTTC.

This clonotype showed up many times. This rearrangement joins TRBV28 to TRBJ1-1; D possibly corresponds to TRBD1 (5 bases). Germline assignment: CDR1 MDHEN and CDR2 SYDVKM. V was cut by 7 bases and J by 4 bases, with 13 bases left in between. The CDR3 contains 13 residues. This CDR3 reads CASTFQGSTEAFF. CDR3 bases: TGTGCCAGCACTTTTCAGGGATCCACTGAAGCTTTCTTT.

Ten or more counts support this clonotype. This rearrangement joins TRBV28 to TRBJ1-3; D remains ambiguous. Germline V gene lookup returns CDR1 MDHEN and CDR2 SYDVKM. The CDR3 is made up of 14 amino acids. V lost 7 bases and J lost 3, with 13 bases in between. Here the CDR3 DNA reads TGTGCCAGCAACGCCCAGGACGGTGGAAACACCATATATTTT. It yields the protein CASNAQDGGNTIYF.

This clonotype was found many times. The V call is TRBV20-1, the J call TRBJ1-1; D is perhaps TRBD1 (5 bases). Trimming shortened V by 6 bases and J by 1 base, and 12 bases separated the two germline ends. Germline assignment: CDR1 DFQATT and CDR2 SNEGSKA (reference sequence). The CDR3 extends over 13 amino acids. The chain's CDR3 is CSAPGRQNTEAFF. CDR3 bases: TGCAGTGCCCCGGGACGGCAGAACACTGAAGCTTTCTTT.

This clonotype was recorded many times. The rearrangement joins TRBV12-3 or TRBV12-4 to TRBJ1-2; D unresolved. The CDR3 is 16 amino acids. V dropped 4 bases and J dropped 8 bases, with 23 bases sitting between them. The CDR3: CASSSSGLGVLGGYTF. Written as DNA, the CDR3 is TGTGCCAGCAGTTCCTCCGGCCTAGGCGTTCTAGGGGGCTACACCTTC.

Many counts were recorded for this clonotype. The chain combines TRBV20-1 with TRBJ2-7; the D gene is possibly TRBD1 (5 bases). CDR3 size: 14 residues. Germline loops: CDR1 DFQATT, CDR2 SNEGSKA (reference sequence). V was trimmed by 2 bases and J by 5 bases, leaving 16 bases between them. In DNA, the CDR3 is TGCAGTGCTAGATTCCACTGGGGCCAGGACGAGCAGTACTTC. Translated, it gives CSARFHWGQDEQYF.

DNA of the CDR3: TGTGCCAGCAGCCAAGATGGGAGGAGTGGCTACACCTTC. Its protein product is CASSQDGRSGYTF. The genes are TRBV3-1 and TRBJ1-2; no firm D call. V lost 0 bases and J 7 bases, leaving 9 bases between the germline ends. The CDR3 covers 13 residues. From germline, CDR1 is LGHDT and CDR2 YNNKEL (reference sequence).

This clonotype was seen at least ten times. The chain employs TRBV7-8 and TRBJ2-2, with 7 bases identical to TRBD1. V shed 5 bases, J shed 0 bases, and the junction held 6 bases outside the gene matches. The CDR3 runs to 16 residues. The germline gives CDR1 SGHVS, CDR2 FQNEAQ. The CDR3 DNA follows: TGTGCCAGCAGCCCAAGACAGGGATCGAACACCGGGGAGCTGTTTTTT. This codes for CASSPRQGSNTGELFF.

This clonotype was seen only a few times. The CDR3 sequence: CASSPNRGSENTEAFF. In nucleotides, the CDR3 is TGTGCCAGCTCACCGAACAGGGGGAGTGAGAACACTGAAGCTTTCTTT. The rearrangement uses TRBV18 and TRBJ1-1; 8 positions match TRBD1. With V trimmed by 3 bases and J by 1 base, 7 bases remained unmatched. This CDR3 contains 16 residues. Germline lookup yields CDR1 KGHSH and CDR2 LQKENI. Full variable domain (outside the CDR3, taken from reference TRBV18 and TRBJ1-1): NAGVMQNPRHLVRRRGQEARLRCSPMKGHSHVYWYRQLPEEGLKFMVYLQKENIIDESGMPKERFSAEFPKEGPSILRIQQVVRGDSAAYFCASSPNRGSENTEAFFGQGTRLTVV.

This clonotype was observed at least ten times. V usage is TRBV2 and J usage is TRBJ1-5; no clear D gene. The V gene lost 4 bases and the J gene lost 6 bases, with 10 bases spanning the gap. The germline V gene has CDR1 SNHLY and CDR2 FYNNEI. CDR3 length: 13 residues. CDR3 DNA sequence: TGTGCCAGCAGTGGAGGAGGAAGTCAGCCCCAGCATTTT. This translates into CASSGGGSQPQHF.

At least ten counts were recorded for this clonotype. This rearrangement joins TRBV12-3 or TRBV12-4 to TRBJ1-5; D unresolved. This CDR3 has 14 amino acids. V was shortened by 6 bases and J by 3 bases, with 12 bases between the two germline ends. This CDR3 reads CASRSSDPNQPQHF. The CDR3 nucleotides are TGTGCCAGCAGATCCTCAGATCCCAATCAGCCCCAGCATTTT.